These 10 T cell receptor beta chains share one sample of origin, sequenced in a study of CD8 T cells in Susac syndrome. It was with random hexamers that about 0.45 to 1 ug RNA was reverse transcribed. One entry per CDR3 protein results from TCRdb running MiXCR on the immunoSEQ multiplex PCR reads. The sample has about 300,000 distinct CDR3 sequences, approximately 81% seen once. The sample comprised CD8+ T cells from PBMCs. All receptors come from a human donor with multiple sclerosis.

CDR3 bases: TGTGCCAGCAGTACCGGGACAGGGTTTAATTCACCCCTCCACTTT. Translation gives CASSTGTGFNSPLHF. The J gene is TRBJ1-6, the V gene TRBV28, with 9 positions matching TRBD1. CDR3 length equals 15 residues. CDR1 MDHEN and CDR2 SYDVKM come from the germline V gene. V lost 5 bases and J lost 6; bases outside the gene matches: 5.

The chain combines TRBV30 with TRBJ1-1; D is perhaps TRBD1 (5 bases). The germline CDR1 and CDR2 sequences are GTSNPN and SVGIG (reference sequence). The V and J ends lost 1 base and 0 bases respectively, with 15 bases between them. The CDR3 length is 16 residues. The CDR3 here is CAWSADRGFLNTEAFF. The CDR3 coding sequence is TGTGCCTGGAGTGCCGACAGAGGGTTCCTGAACACTGAAGCTTTCTTT.

J is TRBJ2-5 and V is TRBV24-1, with D perhaps matching TRBD1 (5 bases). Trimming cost V 4 bases and J 3 bases, with 11 bases left between them. CDR3 length: 14 residues. Germline CDR1 and CDR2: KGHDR and SFDVKD. The DNA of the CDR3 is TGTGCCACCAGTGACCGGACAACCGAAGAGACCCAGTACTTC. Amino acid sequence: CATSDRTTEETQYF.

CDR3 sequence reads: CASSSLLAGGPNEQFF. In DNA form, the CDR3 reads TGTGCCAGCAGTTCCCTACTAGCGGGAGGGCCAAATGAGCAGTTCTTC. This chain links TRBV27 with TRBJ2-1; 13 bases line up with TRBD2. V shed 4 bases and J 7 bases; nucleotides not matched to a gene: 7. Germline V lookup: CDR1 MNHEY, CDR2 SMNVEV (reference sequence). This CDR3 contains 16 residues.

V usage is TRBV2 and J usage is TRBJ1-4; D is unclear. Germline lookup yields CDR1 SNHLY and CDR2 FYNNEI. The CDR3 covers 15 residues. V lost 1 base to trimming and J lost 8 bases, with 14 bases between them. The CDR3 reads CASSEVWDPVEKLFF. For the CDR3, the DNA is TGTGCCAGCAGTGAAGTATGGGATCCTGTCGAAAAACTGTTTTTT.

The genes are TRBV7-3 and TRBJ2-1; D is possibly TRBD2 (5 bases). The ends were cut back, 1 base at V and 5 bases at J, with 15 bases in the middle. The CDR3 covers 16 residues. The germline V gene has CDR1 SGHTA and CDR2 FQGTGA. CDR3 in amino acids: CASSLMRAGVHNEQFF. The CDR3 nucleotides are TGTGCCAGCAGCTTAATGAGGGCCGGGGTTCACAATGAGCAGTTCTTC.

The chain has TRBV11-2 and TRBJ2-7; 8 positions match TRBD2. This CDR3 contains 15 residues. Germline CDR1 SGHAT, CDR2 FQNNGV. V trimming: 5 bases; J trimming: 3 bases; junction bases outside the gene matches: 9. CDR3: CASSLEAGEYYEQYF. The CDR3 region has the DNA TGTGCCAGCAGCCTGGAAGCGGGAGAATACTACGAGCAGTACTTC.

The chain joins TRBV9 to TRBJ2-3; 15 nucleotides align to TRBD2. This CDR3 has 20 residues. Per germline, CDR1 SGDLS and CDR2 YYNGEE. V lost 7 bases to trimming and J lost 4 bases; unmatched junction nucleotides: 19. CDR3: CASSRAPGLAGGRGPDTQYF. The DNA for the CDR3 is TGTGCCAGCTCTAGGGCCCCGGGACTAGCGGGAGGAAGGGGGCCAGATACGCAGTATTTT.

This rearrangement joins TRBV28 to TRBJ1-3; D remains ambiguous. Trimming pared 7 bases from V and 3 bases from J, leaving 16 bases between. Germline CDR1 reads MDHEN; CDR2 reads SYDVKM. CDR3 size: 15 residues. The CDR3, as DNA: TGTGCCAGCACCGCCCCCGAATGGTTTGGAAACACCATATATTTT. It yields the protein CASTAPEWFGNTIYF.

The J gene is TRBJ2-1, the V gene TRBV6-5; 10 nucleotides agree with TRBD2. With V trimmed by 2 bases and J by 9 bases, 4 bases remained unmatched. Germline CDR1 MNHEY, CDR2 SVGAGI. The CDR3 contains 14 residues. The CDR3 here is CASSYGSSGSEQFF. The CDR3 region has the DNA TGTGCCAGCAGTTACGGATCTAGCGGGAGTGAGCAGTTCTTC.